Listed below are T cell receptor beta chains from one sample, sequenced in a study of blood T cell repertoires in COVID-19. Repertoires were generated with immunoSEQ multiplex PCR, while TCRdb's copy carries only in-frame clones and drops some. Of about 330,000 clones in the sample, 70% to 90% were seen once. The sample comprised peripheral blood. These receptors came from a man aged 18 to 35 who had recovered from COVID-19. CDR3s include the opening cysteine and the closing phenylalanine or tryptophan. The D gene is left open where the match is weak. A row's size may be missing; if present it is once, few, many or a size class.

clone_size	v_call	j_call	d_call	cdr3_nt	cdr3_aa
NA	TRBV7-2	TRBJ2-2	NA	TGTGCCAGCAGCTTAAGTCCAGGGTCGGCCGGGGAGCTGTTTTTT	CASSLSPGSAGELFF
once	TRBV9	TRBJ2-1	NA	TGTGCCAGCAGCGTAGAGGGGGGGATAGCCTACAATGAGCAGTTCTTC	CASSVEGGIAYNEQFF
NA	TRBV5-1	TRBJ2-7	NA	TGCGCCAGCAGCTATTGGCCCAGCTCCTACGAGCAGTACTTC	CASSYWPSSYEQYF
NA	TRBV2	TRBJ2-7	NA	TGTGCCAGCAGTGTAGTCCGGACAGCCGAGCAGTACTTC	CASSVVRTAEQYF
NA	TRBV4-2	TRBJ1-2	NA	TGTGCCAGCAGCCCGCGGACAGATCCGAACTATGGCTACACCTTC	CASSPRTDPNYGYTF
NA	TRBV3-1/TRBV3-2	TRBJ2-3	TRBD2	TGTGCCAGCAGCGGACTAGCGATTTCAGATACGCAGTATTTT	CASSGLAISDTQYF
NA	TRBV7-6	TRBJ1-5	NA	TGTGCCAGCAGCCCAGGGGTGGGGGATAGCAATCAGCCCCAGCATTTT	CASSPGVGDSNQPQHF
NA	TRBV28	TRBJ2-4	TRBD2	TGTGCCAGCAGTCCCACCGGGACTAGCGGGAGAAACATTCAGTACTTC	CASSPTGTSGRNIQYF
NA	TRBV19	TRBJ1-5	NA	TGTGCCAGTAGTCTATACACGACTTATAGCAATCAGCCCCAGCATTTT	CASSLYTTYSNQPQHF
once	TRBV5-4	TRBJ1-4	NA	TGTGCCAGCACCGACAGAACTAATGAAAAACTGTTTTTT	CASTDRTNEKLFF
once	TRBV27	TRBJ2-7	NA	TGTGCCAGCAGTCCCCAGACAGAGGACTACGAGCAGTACTTC	CASSPQTEDYEQYF
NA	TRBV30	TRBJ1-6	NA	TGTGCCTGGATGAGGGAGGCCCCCTATAATTCACCCCTCCACTTT	CAWMREAPYNSPLHF
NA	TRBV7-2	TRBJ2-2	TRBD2	TGTGCCAGCAGCCCTCTAGGTGCGGGGGGGAACACCGGGGAGCTGTTTTTT	CASSPLGAGGNTGELFF
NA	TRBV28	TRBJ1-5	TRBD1	TGTGCCAGCAGTTATATCGGACAGGGTGGCCAGCCCCAGCATTTT	CASSYIGQGGQPQHF
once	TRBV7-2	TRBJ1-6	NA	TGTGCCAGCAGCGCAATCGACAGGTCACCCCTCCACTTT	CASSAIDRSPLHF
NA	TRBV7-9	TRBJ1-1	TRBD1	TGTGCCAGCAGCTTCCCAGGGGGTATGAACACTGAAGCTTTCTTT	CASSFPGGMNTEAFF
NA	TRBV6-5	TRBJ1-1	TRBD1	TGTGCCAGCAGTTACGACAGGGGGAACACTGAAGCTTTCTTT	CASSYDRGNTEAFF